The sequence of this TCR beta chain was determined in a study of blood T cell repertoires in COVID-19. About the research overall: From the United States, Italy and Spain came samples of acute and convalescent COVID-19. From T cells, B-cell-depleted T cells, or PBMCs came the material, which was cDNA or gDNA.

Assay used: immunoSEQ multiplex PCR; TCRdb lists only in-frame clones, some missing. The profile covers 95,000 to 100,000 clones, with about 91% appearing a single time and 15% to 20% taken by the ten largest. The CDR3 sequence is 14 residues long. Germline CDR1 MGHRA, CDR2 YSYEKL. J lost 4 bases, V lost 1 base, and 3 bases had no gene match. V gene TRBV4-1 combines with J gene TRBJ2-5, with 7 bases identical to TRBD2. This TCR was sampled from a man aged 50 to 59 with acute or convalescent COVID-19. What was sequenced was peripheral blood. DNA for the CDR3: TGCGCCAGCAGCCAAGGGACTAGGTCAGAGACCCAGTACTTC. It yields the protein CASSQGTRSETQYF.